This TCR beta chain was captured by sequencing in a study of graft-versus-host responses after intestinal transplantation. Study details: The transplants performed in recipients were multivisceral, liver-intestinal, or isolated intestinal.

The V gene's germline CDR1 is SNHLY and CDR2 FYNNEI. The CDR3 runs to 15 residues. With 6 bases clipped from V and 1 base from J, the junction kept 6 bases outside the gene matches. Here immunoSEQ multiplex PCR was the method, and the copy in TCRdb shows in-frame clones only, minus some. The sample includes some 110,000 clones, 85% to 95% seen only once; the top ten take under 1.5%. Note on this clone: Its antigen is as yet unknown.

Study-wide results and limits: Some GvH clones were seen earlier in gut or blood, suggesting intestinal origin. Early post-transplant falls in HvG clones accompanied the peak levels of circulating GvH clones. Graft-donor T cell macrochimerism coincided with high graft-versus-host to host-versus-graft clonal ratios in allografts.

The input for sequencing was unstimulated CD8+ T cells sorted from spleen or lymph node cells, taken before transplant. The genes are TRBV2 and TRBJ1-1; 9 positions match TRBD1. This receptor was identified in a human donor who was the organ donor for an intestinal transplant. CDR3 amino acids: CASSVQGAQNTEAFF. The CDR3 DNA follows: TGTGCCAGCAGCGTACAGGGGGCGCAGAACACTGAAGCTTTCTTT.